Here is one T cell receptor (beta chain) with its context. This entry belongs to a study of blood T cell repertoires in COVID-19. The wider study: Sites across the United States, Italy and Spain contributed samples from acute and convalescent COVID-19. T cells, B-cell-depleted T cells, or PBMCs supplied cDNA or gDNA.

The CDR3 runs to 17 residues. CDR1 and CDR2 from the germline V gene are KGHDR and SFDVKD. V shed 4 bases, J shed 1 base, and the junction held 5 bases outside the gene matches. In the study's own analysis: Amplification from reference gene primers served as the basis for estimated nucleated cell counts. This table comes from immunoSEQ multiplex PCR, and its TCRdb copy is limited to in-frame clones, with some not included. V and J calls and clone size are copied from that table; D and trimming were computed from the DNA. The sample holds around 430,000 clones, around 89% seen once. Followed longitudinally, the Seattle patients had been enrolled during active infection.

The sequenced material came from peripheral blood. The clonotype comes from a woman aged 45-60 years with COVID-19, enrolled during active disease. J is TRBJ2-2 and V is TRBV24-1, with 10 bases matching TRBD1. This CDR3 reads CATSDIGQGENTGELFF. CDR3 sequence (DNA): TGTGCCACCAGTGACATAGGACAGGGGGAGAACACCGGGGAGCTGTTTTTT.